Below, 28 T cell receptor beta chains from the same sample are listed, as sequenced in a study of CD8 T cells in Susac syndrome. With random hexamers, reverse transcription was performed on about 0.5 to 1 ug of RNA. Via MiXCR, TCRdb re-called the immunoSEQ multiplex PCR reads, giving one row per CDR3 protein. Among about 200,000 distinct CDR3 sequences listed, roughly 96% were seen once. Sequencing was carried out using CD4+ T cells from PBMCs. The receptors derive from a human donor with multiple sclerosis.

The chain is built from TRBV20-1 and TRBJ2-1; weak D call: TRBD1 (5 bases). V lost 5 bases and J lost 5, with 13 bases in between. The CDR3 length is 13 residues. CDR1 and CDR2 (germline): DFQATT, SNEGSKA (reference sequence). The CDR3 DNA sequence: TGCAGTGCTCCGACAGACAAGCACAATGAGCAGTTCTTC. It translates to CSAPTDKHNEQFF.

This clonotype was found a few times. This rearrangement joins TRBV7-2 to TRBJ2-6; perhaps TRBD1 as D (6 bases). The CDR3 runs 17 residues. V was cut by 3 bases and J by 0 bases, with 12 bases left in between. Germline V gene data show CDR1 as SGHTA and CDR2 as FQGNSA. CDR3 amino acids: CASSFAGTSSGANVLTF. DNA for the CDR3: TGTGCCAGCAGCTTTGCAGGGACAAGCTCTGGGGCCAACGTCCTGACTTTC. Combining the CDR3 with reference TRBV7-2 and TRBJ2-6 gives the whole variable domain GAGVSQSPSNKVTEKGKDVELRCDPISGHTALYWYRQSLGQGLEFLIYFQGNSAPDKSGLPSDRFSAERTGGSVSTLTIQRTQQEDSAVYLCASSFAGTSSGANVLTFGAGSRLTVL.

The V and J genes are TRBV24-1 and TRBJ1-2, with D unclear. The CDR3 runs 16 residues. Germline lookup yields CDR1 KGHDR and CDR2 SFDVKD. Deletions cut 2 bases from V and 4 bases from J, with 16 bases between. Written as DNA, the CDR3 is TGTGCCACCAGTGATTCCAGACCCTTCGGGATCTATGGCTACACCTTC. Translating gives CATSDSRPFGIYGYTF.

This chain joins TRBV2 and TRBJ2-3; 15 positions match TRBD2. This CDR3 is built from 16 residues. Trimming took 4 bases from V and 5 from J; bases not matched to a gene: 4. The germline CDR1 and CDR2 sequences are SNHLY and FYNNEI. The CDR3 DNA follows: TGTGCCAGCAGTGTTATGGGACTAGCGGGAGGAGATACGCAGTATTTT. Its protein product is CASSVMGLAGGDTQYF. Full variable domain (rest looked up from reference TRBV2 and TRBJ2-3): EPEVTQTPSHQVTQMGQEVILRCVPISNHLYFYWYRQILGQKVEFLVSFYNNEISEKSEIFDDQFSVERPDGSNFTLKIRSTKLEDSAMYFCASSVMGLAGGDTQYFGPGTRLTVL.

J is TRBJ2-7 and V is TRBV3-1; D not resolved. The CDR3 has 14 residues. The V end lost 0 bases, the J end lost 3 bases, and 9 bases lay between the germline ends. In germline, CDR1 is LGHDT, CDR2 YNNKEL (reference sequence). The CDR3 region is CASSQDMTLYEQYF. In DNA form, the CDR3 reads TGTGCCAGCAGCCAAGATATGACCCTCTACGAGCAGTACTTC.

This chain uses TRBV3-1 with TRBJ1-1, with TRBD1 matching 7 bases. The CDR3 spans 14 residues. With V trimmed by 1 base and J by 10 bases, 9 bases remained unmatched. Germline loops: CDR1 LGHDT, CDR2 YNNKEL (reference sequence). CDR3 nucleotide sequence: TGTGCCAGCAGCCAAGGCAGTAGGGGGCGCGGAGCTTTCTTT. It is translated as CASSQGSRGRGAFF. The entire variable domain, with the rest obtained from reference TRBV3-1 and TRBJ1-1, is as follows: DTAVSQTPKYLVTQMGNDKSIKCEQNLGHDTMYWYKQDSKKFLKIMFSYNNKELIINETVPNRFSPKSPDKAHLNLHINSLELGDSAVYFCASSQGSRGRGAFFGQGTRLTVV.

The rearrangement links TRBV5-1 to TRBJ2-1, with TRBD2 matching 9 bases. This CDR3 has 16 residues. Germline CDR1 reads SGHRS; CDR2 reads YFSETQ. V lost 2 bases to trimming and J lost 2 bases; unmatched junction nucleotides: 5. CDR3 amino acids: CASSLRGTSPYNEQFF. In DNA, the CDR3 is TGCGCCAGCAGCTTACGAGGGACTAGCCCCTACAATGAGCAGTTCTTC.

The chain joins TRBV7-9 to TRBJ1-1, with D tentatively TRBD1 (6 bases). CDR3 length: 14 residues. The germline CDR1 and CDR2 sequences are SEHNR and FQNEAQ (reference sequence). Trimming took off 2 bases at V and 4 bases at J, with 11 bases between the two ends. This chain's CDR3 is CASSLKRGGTEAFF. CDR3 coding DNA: TGTGCCAGCAGCTTAAAAAGGGGGGGCACTGAAGCTTTCTTT.

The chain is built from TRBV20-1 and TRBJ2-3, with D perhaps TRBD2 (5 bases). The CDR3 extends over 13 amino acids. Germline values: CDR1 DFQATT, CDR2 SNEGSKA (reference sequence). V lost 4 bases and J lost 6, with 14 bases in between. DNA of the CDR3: TGCAGTGCTATTGTAATCGGGAAGGATACGCAGTATTTT. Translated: CSAIVIGKDTQYF.

CDR3 DNA sequence: TGCGCCAGCAGCCCCACCTCCAGCTCCTACAATGAGCAGTTCTTC. Translation gives CASSPTSSSYNEQFF. The chain carries TRBV5-1 and TRBJ2-1; D call uncertain. The CDR3 sequence is 15 residues long. V was pared by 4 bases and J by 0 bases, with 11 bases between. Germline V gives CDR1 SGHRS, CDR2 YFSETQ.

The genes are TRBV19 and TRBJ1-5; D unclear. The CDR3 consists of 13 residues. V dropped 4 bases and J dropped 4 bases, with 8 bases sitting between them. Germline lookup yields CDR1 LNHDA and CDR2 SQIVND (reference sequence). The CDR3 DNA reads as TGTGCCAGTAGTAACAGTCTAAATCAGCCCCAGCATTTT. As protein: CASSNSLNQPQHF. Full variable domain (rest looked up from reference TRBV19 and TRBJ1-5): DGGITQSPKYLFRKEGQNVTLSCEQNLNHDAMYWYRQDPGQGLRLIYYSQIVNDFQKGDIAEGYSVSREKKESFPLTVTSAQKNPTAFYLCASSNSLNQPQHFGDGTRLSIL.

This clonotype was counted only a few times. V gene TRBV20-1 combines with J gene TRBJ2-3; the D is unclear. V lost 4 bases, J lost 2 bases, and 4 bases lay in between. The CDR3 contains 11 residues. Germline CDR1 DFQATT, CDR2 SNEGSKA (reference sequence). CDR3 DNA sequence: TGCAGTGCTATCTTCACAGATACGCAGTATTTT. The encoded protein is CSAIFTDTQYF.

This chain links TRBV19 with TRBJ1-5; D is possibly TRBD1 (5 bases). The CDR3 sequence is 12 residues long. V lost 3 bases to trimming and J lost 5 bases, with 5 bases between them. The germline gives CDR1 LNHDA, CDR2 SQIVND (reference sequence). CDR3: CASSIRDQPQHF. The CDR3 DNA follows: TGTGCCAGTAGTATCAGGGATCAGCCCCAGCATTTT.

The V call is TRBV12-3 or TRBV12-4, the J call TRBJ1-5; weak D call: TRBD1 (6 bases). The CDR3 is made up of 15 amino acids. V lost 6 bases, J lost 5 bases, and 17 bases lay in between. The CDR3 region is CASSPHRRGDQPQHF. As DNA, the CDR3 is TGTGCCAGCAGCCCCCACCGCAGGGGAGATCAGCCCCAGCATTTT.

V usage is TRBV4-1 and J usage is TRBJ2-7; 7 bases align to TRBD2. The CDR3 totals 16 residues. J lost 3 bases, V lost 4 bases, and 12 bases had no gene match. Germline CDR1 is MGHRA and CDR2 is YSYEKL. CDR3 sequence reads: CASSRRGTSEIYEQYF. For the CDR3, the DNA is TGCGCCAGCAGCCGGCGGGGAACTAGCGAGATCTACGAGCAGTACTTC.

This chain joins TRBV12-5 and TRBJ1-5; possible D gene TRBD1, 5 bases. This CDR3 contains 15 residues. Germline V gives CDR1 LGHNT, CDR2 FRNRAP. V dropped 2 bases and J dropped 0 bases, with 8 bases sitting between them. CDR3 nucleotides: TGTGCTAGTGGTTTGCCCCAGGGTAGCAATCAGCCCCAGCATTTT. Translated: CASGLPQGSNQPQHF. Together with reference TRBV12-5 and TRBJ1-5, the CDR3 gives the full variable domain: DARVTQTPRHKVTEMGQEVTMRCQPILGHNTVFWYRQTMMQGLELLAYFRNRAPLDDSGMPKDRFSAEMPDATLATLKIQPSEPRDSAVYFCASGLPQGSNQPQHFGDGTRLSIL.

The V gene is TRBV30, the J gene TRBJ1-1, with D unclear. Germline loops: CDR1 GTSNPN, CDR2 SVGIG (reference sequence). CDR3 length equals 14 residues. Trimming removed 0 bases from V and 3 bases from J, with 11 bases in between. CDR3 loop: CAWSVRQLYTEAFF. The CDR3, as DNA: TGTGCCTGGAGTGTACGGCAGCTGTACACTGAAGCTTTCTTT.

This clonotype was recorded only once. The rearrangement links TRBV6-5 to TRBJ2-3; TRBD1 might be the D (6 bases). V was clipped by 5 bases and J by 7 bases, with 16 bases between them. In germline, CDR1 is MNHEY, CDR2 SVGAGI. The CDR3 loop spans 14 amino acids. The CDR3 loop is CASSRTGTPNTQYF. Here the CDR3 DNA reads TGTGCCAGCAGTCGCACAGGGACCCCAAATACGCAGTATTTT.

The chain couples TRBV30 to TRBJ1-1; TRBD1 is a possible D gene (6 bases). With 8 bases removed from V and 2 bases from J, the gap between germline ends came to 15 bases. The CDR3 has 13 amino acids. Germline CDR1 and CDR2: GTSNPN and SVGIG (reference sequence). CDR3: CAQRTDSNTEAFF. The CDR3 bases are TGTGCCCAAAGGACAGACTCCAACACTGAAGCTTTCTTT.

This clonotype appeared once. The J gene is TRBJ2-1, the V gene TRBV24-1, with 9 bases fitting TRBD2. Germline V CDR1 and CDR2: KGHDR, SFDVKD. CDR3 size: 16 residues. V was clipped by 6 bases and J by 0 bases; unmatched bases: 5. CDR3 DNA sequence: TGTGCCACCAGTAGCGGGAGGCTGGACTCCTACAATGAGCAGTTCTTC. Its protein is CATSSGRLDSYNEQFF.

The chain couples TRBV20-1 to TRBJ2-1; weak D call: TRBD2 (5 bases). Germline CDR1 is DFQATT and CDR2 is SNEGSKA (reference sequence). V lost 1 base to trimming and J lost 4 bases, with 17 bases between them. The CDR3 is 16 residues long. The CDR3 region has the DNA TGCAGTGCTAGAGTTTTGGGAGCGGCCGAATACAATGAGCAGTTCTTC. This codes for CSARVLGAAEYNEQFF.

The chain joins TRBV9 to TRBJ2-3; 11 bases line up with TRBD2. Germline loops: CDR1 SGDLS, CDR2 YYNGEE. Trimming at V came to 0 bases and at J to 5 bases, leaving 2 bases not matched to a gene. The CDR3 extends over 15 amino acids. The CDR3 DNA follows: TGTGCCAGCAGCGTAGCTAGCGGGGGGCGAGATACGCAGTATTTT. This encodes CASSVASGGRDTQYF.

The CDR3 DNA reads as TGTGCCAGCAGTTTAAGTTCTAGCGGGGGTCTCAATGAGCAGTTCTTC. Amino acids: CASSLSSSGGLNEQFF. This rearrangement joins TRBV12-3 or TRBV12-4 to TRBJ2-1; TRBD2 aligns across 10 bases. Unmatched junction bases numbered 7, after V lost 2 bases and J lost 6 bases. CDR3 length: 16 amino acids.

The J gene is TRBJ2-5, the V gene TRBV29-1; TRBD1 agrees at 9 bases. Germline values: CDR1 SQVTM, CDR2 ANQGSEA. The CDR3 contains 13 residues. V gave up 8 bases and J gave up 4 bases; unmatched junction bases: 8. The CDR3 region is CSHVQGAGETQYF. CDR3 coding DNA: TGCAGCCATGTACAGGGGGCGGGAGAGACCCAGTACTTC.

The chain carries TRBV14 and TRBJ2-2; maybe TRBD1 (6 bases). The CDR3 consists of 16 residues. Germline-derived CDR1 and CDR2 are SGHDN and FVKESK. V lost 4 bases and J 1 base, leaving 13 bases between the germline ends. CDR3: CASSPFTQGNTGELFF. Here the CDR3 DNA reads TGTGCCAGCAGCCCTTTCACACAGGGGAACACCGGGGAGCTGTTTTTT. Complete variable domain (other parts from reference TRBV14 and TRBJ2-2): EAGVTQFPSHSVIEKGQTVTLRCDPISGHDNLYWYRRVMGKEIKFLLHFVKESKQDESGMPNNRFLAERTGGTYSTLKVQPAELEDSGVYFCASSPFTQGNTGELFFGEGSRLTVL.

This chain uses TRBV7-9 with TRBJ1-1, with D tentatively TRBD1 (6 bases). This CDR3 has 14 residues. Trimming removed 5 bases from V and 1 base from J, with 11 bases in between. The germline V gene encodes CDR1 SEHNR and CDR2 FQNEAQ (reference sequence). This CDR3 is CASSLGGANTEAFF. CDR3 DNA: TGTGCCAGCAGCCTCGGGGGGGCGAACACTGAAGCTTTCTTT.

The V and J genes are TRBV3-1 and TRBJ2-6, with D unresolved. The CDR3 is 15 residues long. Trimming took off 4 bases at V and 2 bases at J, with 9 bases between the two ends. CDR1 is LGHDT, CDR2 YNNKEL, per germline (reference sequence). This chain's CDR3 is CASSRDQTGANVLTF. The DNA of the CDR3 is TGTGCCAGCAGCCGAGACCAGACTGGGGCCAACGTCCTGACTTTC.

DNA for the CDR3: TGTGCCAGCAGCCTCCCGCGGTACGGCGTAGACTCTGGGGCCAACGTCCTGACTTTC. Translation: CASSLPRYGVDSGANVLTF. The chain employs TRBV7-6 and TRBJ2-6; D ambiguous. Germline loops: CDR1 SGHVS, CDR2 FNYEAQ. V was trimmed by 5 bases and J by 0 bases, leaving 20 bases between them. This CDR3 is built from 19 residues.